Listed below are T cell receptor beta chains from one sample, sequenced in a study of CD4 T cells in relation to SARS-CoV-2 and coronaviruses. The antigens these receptors bind are not known. Some clones are missing from TCRdb's copy, which holds only in-frame ones; the method was immunoSEQ multiplex PCR. The profile shows tens of thousands of clones, around 79% of them singletons. The source material was CD4+ T cells from PBMCs, cultured in vitro. These receptors were obtained from a human donor in good health. Both conserved end residues are part of each CDR3. The order of the fields is D gene, clone size, J gene, V gene, CDR3 protein, CDR3 DNA. The D gene is left open where the match is weak. Size is omitted from some rows. Given values are once, few, many or a class for expanded clones.

NA,NA,TRBJ1-1,TRBV2,CASSAEQGNTEAFF,TGTGCCAGCAGTGCAGAACAGGGGAACACTGAAGCTTTCTTT
NA,NA,TRBJ1-5,TRBV24-1,CATTIGHSNQPQHF,TGTGCCACCACAATCGGACATAGCAATCAGCCCCAGCATTTT
NA,NA,TRBJ2-7,TRBV7-2,CASSLVIGGFSYEQYF,TGTGCCAGCAGCTTAGTGATCGGGGGTTTCTCCTACGAGCAGTACTTC
TRBD2,NA,TRBJ2-3,TRBV6-2/TRBV6-3,CASSYPSGGGGDTQYF,TGTGCCAGCAGTTACCCATCCGGGGGGGGCGGAGATACGCAGTATTTT
NA,NA,TRBJ2-1,TRBV3-1/TRBV3-2,CASSQDGVNEQFF,TGTGCCAGCAGCCAAGATGGGGTCAATGAGCAGTTCTTC
NA,few,TRBJ2-1,TRBV2,CASSYLVYEQFF,TGTGCCAGCAGTTACCTAGTCTATGAGCAGTTCTTC
NA,NA,TRBJ1-2,TRBV7-8,CASSSNDGYTF,TGTGCCAGCAGCTCCAACGACGGCTACACCTTC
NA,NA,TRBJ2-1,TRBV7-9,CASSSTGLDSSYNEQFF,TGTGCCAGCAGCTCTACGGGCCTCGATAGCTCCTACAATGAGCAGTTCTTC
NA,NA,TRBJ1-4,TRBV12-2,CASRPLRAGGEKLFF,TGTGCAAGTCGCCCCCTTAGGGCAGGTGGAGAAAAACTGTTTTTT
TRBD2,NA,TRBJ2-1,TRBV27,CASSLLGTSGRSDEQFF,TGTGCCAGCAGCCTTCTAGGGACTAGCGGGAGGTCAGATGAGCAGTTCTTC
NA,NA,TRBJ2-5,TRBV6-6,CASSSILPQETQYF,TGTGCCAGCAGTTCGATCCTCCCCCAAGAGACCCAGTACTTC
TRBD2,NA,TRBJ2-2,TRBV18,CASSRPGLEVGELFF,TGTGCCAGCTCACGACCGGGACTAGAAGTCGGGGAGCTGTTTTTT
NA,few,TRBJ1-1,TRBV10-3,CAIKGGRGVTEAFF,TGTGCCATCAAAGGAGGTAGGGGAGTCACTGAAGCTTTCTTT
NA,NA,TRBJ2-3,TRBV12-3/TRBV12-4,CASSSSNTDTQYF,TGTGCCAGCAGTTCATCTAACACAGATACGCAGTATTTT
NA,NA,TRBJ2-7,TRBV12-3/TRBV12-4,CASAGLYEQYF,TGTGCCAGCGCCGGACTCTACGAGCAGTACTTC
NA,NA,TRBJ1-3,TRBV5-1,CASSRDGNSGNTIYF,TGCGCCAGCAGCCGGGACGGGAACTCTGGAAACACCATATATTTT
TRBD2,once,TRBJ2-5,TRBV5-1,CASSLILAAQETQYF,TGCGCCAGCAGCTTGATCCTAGCGGCCCAAGAGACCCAGTACTTC
TRBD2,NA,TRBJ2-2,TRBV11-2,CASSLSGANTGELFF,TGTGCCAGCAGCCTTAGCGGGGCGAACACCGGGGAGCTGTTTTTT
TRBD2,NA,TRBJ2-1,TRBV5-5,CASSLEGGRASNEQFF,TGTGCCAGCAGCCTGGAAGGCGGGAGGGCCTCGAATGAGCAGTTCTTC
NA,NA,TRBJ2-5,TRBV2,CASSAQETQYF,TGTGCCAGCAGTGCACAAGAGACCCAGTACTTC
NA,NA,TRBJ2-7,TRBV7-2,CASSFTTNEQYF,TGTGCCAGCAGCTTCACTACCAACGAGCAGTACTTC
NA,NA,TRBJ2-3,TRBV6-2/TRBV6-3,CASSYSDRNAFPDTQYF,TGTGCCAGCAGTTACTCGGACCGGAATGCCTTCCCGGATACGCAGTATTTT
TRBD1,NA,TRBJ2-7,TRBV6-4,CASSALGTRDRISYEQYF,TGTGCCAGCAGTGCCCTCGGAACTAGGGACAGGATTTCCTACGAGCAGTACTTC
NA,NA,TRBJ2-3,TRBV10-2,CASSELTRADTQYF,TGCGCCAGCAGTGAGCTCACCCGCGCAGATACGCAGTATTTT
NA,NA,TRBJ2-1,TRBV7-2,CASSLASGAYNEQFF,TGTGCCAGCAGCTTAGCCAGCGGAGCTTACAATGAGCAGTTCTTC
NA,NA,TRBJ2-5,TRBV29-1,CSVVSGTQETQYF,TGCAGCGTTGTATCGGGGACCCAAGAGACCCAGTACTTC
NA,few,TRBJ1-1,TRBV4-3,CASSQGDYNTEAFF,TGCGCCAGCAGCCAAGGGGATTATAACACTGAAGCTTTCTTT
TRBD1,NA,TRBJ2-5,TRBV3-1/TRBV3-2,CASSPTLDRVETQYF,TGTGCCAGCAGCCCAACCCTGGACAGGGTAGAGACCCAGTACTTC
NA,NA,TRBJ2-1,TRBV19,CAIGGGAYNEQFF,TGTGCCATTGGGGGCGGGGCGTACAATGAGCAGTTCTTC
TRBD2,NA,TRBJ2-6,TRBV5-1,CASSLGGGGPGANVLTF,TGCGCCAGCAGCTTGGGAGGCGGGGGGCCTGGGGCCAACGTCCTGACTTTC
NA,NA,TRBJ1-2,TRBV5-1,CASSLDSEGYTF,TGCGCCAGCAGCTTGGACAGCGAAGGCTACACCTTC
TRBD1,NA,TRBJ2-5,TRBV5-6,CASSQIQGFLGSQYF,TGTGCCAGCAGCCAGATACAGGGGTTTTTGGGGTCCCAGTACTTC
TRBD2,NA,TRBJ2-1,TRBV6-2/TRBV6-3,CASSDFSGGAYNEQFF,TGTGCCAGCAGTGACTTTAGCGGGGGGGCCTACAATGAGCAGTTCTTC
NA,NA,TRBJ2-5,TRBV6-6,CASSRMVPYSRQETQYF,TGTGCCAGCAGCCGAATGGTCCCTTACTCCCGTCAAGAGACCCAGTACTTC
NA,NA,TRBJ1-2,TRBV6-5,CASTSSGFSGYTF,TGTGCCAGCACCTCCAGTGGGTTCTCTGGCTACACCTTC
TRBD2,once,TRBJ2-1,TRBV6-6,CASRPHSGGDEQFF,TGTGCCAGCCGGCCCCATTCCGGGGGGGATGAGCAGTTCTTC
NA,NA,TRBJ1-1,TRBV9,CASSGSVNTEAFF,TGTGCCAGCAGCGGTTCAGTGAACACTGAAGCTTTCTTT
NA,NA,TRBJ2-7,TRBV7-2,CASSLYTEQYF,TGTGCCAGCAGCTTATATACAGAGCAGTACTTC
NA,NA,TRBJ1-4,TRBV28,CASSAAGDGNNEKLFF,TGTGCCAGCAGCGCCGCAGGGGACGGGAATAATGAAAAACTGTTTTTT
TRBD1,NA,TRBJ1-2,TRBV28,CASTPGQGRDYGYTF,TGTGCCAGCACCCCGGGACAGGGAAGAGACTATGGCTACACCTTC
TRBD1,NA,TRBJ2-2,TRBV4-3,CASSQDLGRGQGGTGELFF,TGCGCCAGCAGCCAAGATCTGGGTCGGGGACAGGGAGGGACCGGGGAGCTGTTTTTT
TRBD1,NA,TRBJ2-5,TRBV5-6,CASSDVGTAETQYF,TGTGCCAGCAGCGATGTAGGGACAGCAGAGACCCAGTACTTC
NA,NA,TRBJ2-1,TRBV7-2,CASSLGLNNEQFF,TGTGCCAGCAGCTTAGGGCTGAACAATGAGCAGTTCTTC
TRBD2,NA,TRBJ2-7,TRBV7-2,CASTDLAGGPYEQYF,TGTGCCAGCACCGACCTAGCGGGAGGACCCTACGAGCAGTACTTC
NA,once,TRBJ1-5,TRBV12-3/TRBV12-4,CASSLNGNQPQHF,TGTGCCAGCAGTTTAAATGGTAATCAGCCCCAGCATTTT
TRBD2,NA,TRBJ2-3,TRBV10-3,CAISDPREGSADTQYF,TGTGCCATCAGTGACCCGCGGGAGGGTAGCGCAGATACGCAGTATTTT
TRBD1,NA,TRBJ1-2,TRBV18,CASSPDRGAPGYGYTF,TGTGCCAGCTCACCGGACAGGGGAGCCCCCGGCTATGGCTACACCTTC
NA,NA,TRBJ2-2,TRBV5-1,CASSPRETGELFF,TGCGCCAGCAGTCCAAGGGAGACCGGGGAGCTGTTTTTT
NA,once,TRBJ2-1,TRBV28,CASSYGGVRVGEQFF,TGTGCCAGCTCTTACGGGGGAGTAAGGGTAGGAGAGCAGTTCTTC
NA,once,TRBJ1-1,TRBV5-6,CASSLVAVMNTEAFF,TGTGCCAGCAGCTTGGTGGCGGTGATGAACACTGAAGCTTTCTTT
NA,NA,TRBJ2-1,TRBV11-2,CASSRSGWDNEQFF,TGTGCCAGCAGCAGAAGCGGATGGGACAATGAGCAGTTCTTC
NA,NA,TRBJ1-2,TRBV4-3,CASSQERRANYGYTF,TGCGCCAGCAGCCAAGAAAGACGGGCTAACTATGGCTACACCTTC
NA,few,TRBJ1-2,TRBV5-1,CASSSDIPGANYGYTF,TGCGCCAGCAGCTCGGACATACCGGGAGCTAACTATGGCTACACCTTC
NA,NA,TRBJ1-6,TRBV25-1,CASRGRDRLNSPLHF,TGTGCCAGCAGAGGGAGGGACCGTCTTAATTCACCCCTCCACTTT
NA,NA,TRBJ1-2,TRBV7-6,CASSRLSVQGGYTF,TGTGCCAGCAGCCGCCTCAGTGTCCAGGGTGGCTACACCTTC
NA,NA,TRBJ1-1,TRBV11-2,CASSQNRGEGEAFF,TGTGCCAGCAGCCAAAATCGTGGGGAAGGTGAAGCTTTCTTT
TRBD2,NA,TRBJ2-1,TRBV23-1,CASSQWTSGRYNEQFF,TGCGCCAGCAGTCAATGGACTAGCGGGAGGTACAATGAGCAGTTCTTC